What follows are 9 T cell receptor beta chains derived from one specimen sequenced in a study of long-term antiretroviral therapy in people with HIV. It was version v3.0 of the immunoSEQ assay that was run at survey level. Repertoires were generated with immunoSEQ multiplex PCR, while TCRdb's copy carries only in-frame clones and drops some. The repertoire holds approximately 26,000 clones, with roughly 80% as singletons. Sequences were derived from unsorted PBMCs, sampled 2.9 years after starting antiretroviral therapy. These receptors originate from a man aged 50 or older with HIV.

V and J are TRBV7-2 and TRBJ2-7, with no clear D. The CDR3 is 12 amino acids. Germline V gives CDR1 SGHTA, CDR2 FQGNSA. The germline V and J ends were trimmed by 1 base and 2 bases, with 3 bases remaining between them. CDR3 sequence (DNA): TGTGCCAGCAGCTTAGTTGCCTACGAGCAGTACTTC. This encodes CASSLVAYEQYF.

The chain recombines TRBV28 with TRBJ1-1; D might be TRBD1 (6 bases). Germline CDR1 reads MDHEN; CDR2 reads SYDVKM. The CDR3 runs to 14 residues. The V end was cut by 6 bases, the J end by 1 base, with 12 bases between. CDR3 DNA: TGTGCCAGCAGATCTGGGGGCAGGAACACTGAAGCTTTCTTT. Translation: CASRSGGRNTEAFF.

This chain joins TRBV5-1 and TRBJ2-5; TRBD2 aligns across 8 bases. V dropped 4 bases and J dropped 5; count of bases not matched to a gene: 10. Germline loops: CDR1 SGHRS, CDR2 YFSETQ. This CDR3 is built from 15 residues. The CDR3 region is CASSPAAGGWETQYF. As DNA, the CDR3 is TGCGCCAGCAGCCCGGCGGCGGGGGGCTGGGAGACCCAGTACTTC.

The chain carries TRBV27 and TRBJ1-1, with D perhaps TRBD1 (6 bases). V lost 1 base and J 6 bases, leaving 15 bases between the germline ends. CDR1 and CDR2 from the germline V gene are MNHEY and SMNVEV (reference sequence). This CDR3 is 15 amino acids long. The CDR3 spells CASSLWGGGAAEAFF. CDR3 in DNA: TGTGCCAGCAGTTTATGGGGCGGGGGCGCCGCTGAAGCTTTCTTT.

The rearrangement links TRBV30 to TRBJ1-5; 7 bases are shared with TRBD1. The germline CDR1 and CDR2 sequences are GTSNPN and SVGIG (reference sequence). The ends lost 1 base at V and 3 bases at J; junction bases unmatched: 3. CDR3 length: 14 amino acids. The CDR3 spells CAWSGGTVNQPQHF. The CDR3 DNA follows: TGTGCCTGGAGTGGTGGGACAGTCAATCAGCCCCAGCATTTT.

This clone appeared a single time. The CDR3 loop is CAWSPRVSGGRNQPQHF. CDR3 coding DNA: TGTGCCTGGAGTCCTCGGGTCTCTGGGGGGCGGAATCAGCCCCAGCATTTT. This chain connects TRBV30 to TRBJ1-5, with a possible D match to TRBD1 (6 bases). Trimming pared 2 bases from V and 4 bases from J, leaving 21 bases between. Germline values: CDR1 GTSNPN, CDR2 SVGIG (reference sequence). The CDR3 extends over 17 amino acids.

CDR3 region: CASSRQTTNYGYTF. As DNA, the CDR3 is TGTGCCAGCTCACGCCAGACAACTAACTATGGCTACACCTTC. This chain connects TRBV18 to TRBJ1-2, with unresolved D. V gave up 4 bases and J gave up 0 bases, with 9 bases separating them. Germline CDR1 is KGHSH and CDR2 is LQKENI. CDR3 size: 14 residues.

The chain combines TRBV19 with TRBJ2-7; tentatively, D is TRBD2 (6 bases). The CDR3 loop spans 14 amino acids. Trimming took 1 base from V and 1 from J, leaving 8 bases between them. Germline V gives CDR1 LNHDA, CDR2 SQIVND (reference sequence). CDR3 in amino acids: CASSIVGGSYEQYF. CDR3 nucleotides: TGTGCCAGTAGTATAGTCGGGGGTTCCTACGAGCAGTACTTC.

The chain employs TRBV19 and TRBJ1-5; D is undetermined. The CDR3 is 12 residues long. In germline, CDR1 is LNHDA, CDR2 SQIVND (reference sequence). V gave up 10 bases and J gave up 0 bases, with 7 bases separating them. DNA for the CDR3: TGTGCCACCTCAGATAGCAATCAGCCCCAGCATTTT. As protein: CATSDSNQPQHF. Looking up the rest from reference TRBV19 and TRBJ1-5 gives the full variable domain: DGGITQSPKYLFRKEGQNVTLSCEQNLNHDAMYWYRQDPGQGLRLIYYSQIVNDFQKGDIAEGYSVSREKKESFPLTVTSAQKNPTAFYLCATSDSNQPQHFGDGTRLSIL.